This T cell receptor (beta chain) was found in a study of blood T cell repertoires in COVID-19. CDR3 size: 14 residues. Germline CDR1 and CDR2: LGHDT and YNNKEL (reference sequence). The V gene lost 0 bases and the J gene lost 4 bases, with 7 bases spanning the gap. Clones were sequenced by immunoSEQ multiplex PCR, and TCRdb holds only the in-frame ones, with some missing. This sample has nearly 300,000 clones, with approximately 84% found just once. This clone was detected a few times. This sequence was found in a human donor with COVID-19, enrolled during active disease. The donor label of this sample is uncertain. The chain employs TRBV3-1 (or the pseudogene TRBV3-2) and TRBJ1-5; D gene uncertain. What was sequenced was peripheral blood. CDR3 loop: CASSQDSGNQPQHF. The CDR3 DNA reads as TGTGCCAGCAGCCAAGATTCGGGGAATCAGCCCCAGCATTTT.